The next 7 T cell receptor beta chains were all read from a single sample in a study of shared clonotypes between healthy human individuals. Profiling relied on immunoSEQ multiplex PCR, and the TCRdb table lists in-frame clones only, not all of them. The sample comprises fewer than 850,000 clones, around 72% of which are singletons, and 1.8% rests with the top ten. Sequencing was performed on memory CD4+ T cells sorted from blood. Regarding subset: CD45RA-negative fraction. Receptor source: a woman aged 25 to 45 in good health.

This clone was observed a handful of times. The chain combines TRBV5-4 with TRBJ2-7, with D possibly being TRBD2 (6 bases). CDR1 is SGHNT, CDR2 YYREEE, per germline (reference sequence). Trimming shortened V by 4 bases and J by 5 bases, and 16 bases separated the two germline ends. The CDR3 is 14 amino acids. CDR3 residues: CASSLGGGMNEQYF. CDR3 nucleotides: TGTGCCAGCAGCCTCGGCGGAGGGATGAACGAGCAGTACTTC. Filled out from reference TRBV5-4 and TRBJ2-7, the complete variable domain reads ETGVTQSPTHLIKTRGQQVTLRCSSQSGHNTVSWYQQALGQGPQFIFQYYREEENGRGNFPPRFSGLQFPNYSSELNVNALELDDSALYLCASSLGGGMNEQYFGPGTRLTVT.

The chain is built from TRBV4-1 and TRBJ1-3, with TRBD1 matching over 9 bases. The CDR3 sequence is 16 residues long. Per germline, CDR1 MGHRA and CDR2 YSYEKL. Germline trimming cut 4 bases from V and 0 bases from J; bases unmatched to any gene: 4. As DNA, the CDR3 is TGCGCCAGCAGCCCCGGGACAGGGAGCTCTGGAAACACCATATATTTT. Protein: CASSPGTGSSGNTIYF.

V usage is TRBV28 and J usage is TRBJ1-1; D not resolved. CDR3 size: 14 residues. The germline CDR1 and CDR2 sequences are MDHEN and SYDVKM. V was cut by 8 bases and J by 4 bases, with 17 bases left in between. The CDR3 spells CASSEGGKGTEAFF. CDR3 DNA: TGTGCCAGCTCCGAAGGAGGGAAGGGCACTGAAGCTTTCTTT. The full variable domain, in which reference TRBV28 and TRBJ1-1 provide the parts outside the CDR3, is DVKVTQSSRYLVKRTGEKVFLECVQDMDHENMFWYRQDPGLGLRLIYFSYDVKMKEKGDIPEGYSVSREKKERFSLILESASTNQTSMYLCASSEGGKGTEAFFGQGTRLTVV.

The J gene is TRBJ2-7, the V gene TRBV4-1; TRBD1 matches at 7 bases. V shed 0 bases, J shed 7 bases, and the junction held 9 bases outside the gene matches. In germline, CDR1 is MGHRA, CDR2 YSYEKL. The CDR3 totals 15 residues. CDR3 residues: CASSQDEGQLGEQYF. For the CDR3, the DNA is TGCGCCAGCAGCCAAGATGAGGGACAGCTGGGGGAGCAGTACTTC.

This clone came up a few times. The chain uses TRBV4-1 and TRBJ1-2, with D hard to call. V lost 0 bases to trimming and J lost 0 bases, with 5 bases between them. The germline V gene has CDR1 MGHRA and CDR2 YSYEKL. CDR3 length equals 14 residues. The DNA of the CDR3 is TGCGCCAGCAGCCAAGAGGGCACTAACTATGGCTACACCTTC. Translating gives CASSQEGTNYGYTF.

CDR3: CASSLDQDRDYTF. CDR3 in DNA: TGCGCCAGCAGCTTGGATCAGGATCGAGACTACACCTTC. The chain carries TRBV5-1 and TRBJ1-2; D is ambiguous. The V end was cut by 0 bases, the J end by 10 bases, with 13 bases between. CDR3 length: 13 residues. Germline V gives CDR1 SGHRS, CDR2 YFSETQ. The complete variable domain, with remaining parts taken from reference TRBV5-1 and TRBJ1-2, reads KAGVTQTPRYLIKTRGQQVTLSCSPISGHRSVSWYQQTPGQGLQFLFEYFSETQRNKGNFPGRFSGRQFSNSRSEMNVSTLELGDSALYLCASSLDQDRDYTFGSGTRLTVV.

The chain has TRBV28 and TRBJ2-7; 7 bases match TRBD2. The junction had 6 bases not matched to a gene; V was cut back by 2 bases and J by 2 bases. The CDR3 has 15 residues. CDR1 is MDHEN, CDR2 SYDVKM, per germline. The CDR3 loop reads CASSLGLAATYEQYF. The CDR3, as DNA: TGTGCCAGCAGTTTAGGGCTAGCGGCAACCTACGAGCAGTACTTC. Complete variable domain (other parts from reference TRBV28 and TRBJ2-7): DVKVTQSSRYLVKRTGEKVFLECVQDMDHENMFWYRQDPGLGLRLIYFSYDVKMKEKGDIPEGYSVSREKKERFSLILESASTNQTSMYLCASSLGLAATYEQYFGPGTRLTVT.